This T cell receptor (beta chain) originates from a study of T cells in Graves' hyperthyroidism and ophthalmopathy. Study-level points and caveats: Most thyroid clonotypes that were expanded above 0.001 also turned up in blood.

In the ophthalmopathy cohort, Clinical Activity Score was at least 3, NOSPECS grade at least 4, and duration under 3 months. Isolation of PBMCs was performed on approximately 10 ml fresh peripheral blood. There were TCR beta CDR3 regions amplified from RNA transcripts. HTBI primers were employed in a first-round RT-PCR of the TCR CDR3. TCRdb itself ran the multiplex PCR reads through MiXCR, one entry per CDR3 protein. The data show roughly 250,000 distinct CDR3 sequences, approximately 20% seen once. This clonotype was found many times. The antigen remains undetermined. The TCR originated in a man aged 30 to 45 with Graves' ophthalmopathy. Source material: blood.

The CDR3 nucleotides are TGTGCCAGTTCGCGGGGAGGGGGTGGATATCAGCCCCAGCATTTT. This codes for CASSRGGGGYQPQHF. The V and J genes are TRBV11-2 and TRBJ1-5; maybe TRBD1 (6 bases). In germline, CDR1 is SGHAT, CDR2 FQNNGV. The CDR3 spans 15 residues. The V end was cut by 9 bases, the J end by 5 bases, with 20 bases between.